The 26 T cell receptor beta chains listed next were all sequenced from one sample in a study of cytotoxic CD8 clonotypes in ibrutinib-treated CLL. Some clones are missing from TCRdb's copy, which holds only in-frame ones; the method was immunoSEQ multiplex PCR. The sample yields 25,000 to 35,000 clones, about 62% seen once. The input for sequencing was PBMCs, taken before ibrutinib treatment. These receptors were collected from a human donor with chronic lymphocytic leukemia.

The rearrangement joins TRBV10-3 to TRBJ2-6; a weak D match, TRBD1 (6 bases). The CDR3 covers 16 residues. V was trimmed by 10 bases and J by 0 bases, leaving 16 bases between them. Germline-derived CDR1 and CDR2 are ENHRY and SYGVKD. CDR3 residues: CATGLRGGSGANVLTF. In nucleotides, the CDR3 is TGTGCCACCGGACTCAGAGGGGGCTCTGGGGCCAACGTCCTGACTTTC.

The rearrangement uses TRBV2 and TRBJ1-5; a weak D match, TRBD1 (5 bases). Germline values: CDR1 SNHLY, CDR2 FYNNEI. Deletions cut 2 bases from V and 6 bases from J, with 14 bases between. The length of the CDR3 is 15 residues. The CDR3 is CASSESLGGFQPQHF. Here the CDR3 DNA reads TGTGCCAGCAGTGAAAGCCTTGGGGGATTTCAGCCCCAGCATTTT.

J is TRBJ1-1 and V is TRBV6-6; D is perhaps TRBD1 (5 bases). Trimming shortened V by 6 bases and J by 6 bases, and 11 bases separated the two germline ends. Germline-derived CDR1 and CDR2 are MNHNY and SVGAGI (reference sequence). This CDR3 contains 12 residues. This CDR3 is CASSHGGSEAFF. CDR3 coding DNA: TGTGCCAGCAGCCACGGGGGTTCTGAAGCTTTCTTT.

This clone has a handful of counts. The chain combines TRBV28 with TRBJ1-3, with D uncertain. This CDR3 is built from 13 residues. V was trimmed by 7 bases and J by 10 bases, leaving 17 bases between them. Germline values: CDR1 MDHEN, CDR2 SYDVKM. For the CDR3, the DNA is TGTGCCAGCAACAACCTAAGAGGGATTACCATATATTTT. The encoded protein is CASNNLRGITIYF.

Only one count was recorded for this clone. CDR3 in DNA: TGCGCCAGCAGCCAAGGACTAGCGGTTTACAATGAGCAGTTCTTC. This codes for CASSQGLAVYNEQFF. This sequence joins TRBV4-1 and TRBJ2-1, with 9 bases that match TRBD2. V gave up 1 base and J gave up 4 bases; unmatched junction bases: 2. Germline values: CDR1 MGHRA, CDR2 YSYEKL. The CDR3 is 15 residues long.

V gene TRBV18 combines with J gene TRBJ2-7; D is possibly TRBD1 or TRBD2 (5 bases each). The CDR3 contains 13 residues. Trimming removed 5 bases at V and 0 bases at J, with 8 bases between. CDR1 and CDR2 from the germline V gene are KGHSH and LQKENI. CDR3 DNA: TGTGCCAGCTCAGGGGGAAGCTCCTACGAGCAGTACTTC. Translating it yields CASSGGSSYEQYF.

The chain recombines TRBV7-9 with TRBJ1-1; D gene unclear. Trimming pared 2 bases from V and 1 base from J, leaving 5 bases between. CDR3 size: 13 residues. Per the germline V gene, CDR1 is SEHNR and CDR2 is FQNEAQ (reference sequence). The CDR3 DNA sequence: TGTGCCAGCAGCTTATCTAGGAACACTGAAGCTTTCTTT. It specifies CASSLSRNTEAFF. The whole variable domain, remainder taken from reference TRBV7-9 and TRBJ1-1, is DTGVSQNPRHKITKRGQNVTFRCDPISEHNRLYWYRQTLGQGPEFLTYFQNEAQLEKSRLLSDRFSAERPKGSFSTLEIQRTEQGDSAMYLCASSLSRNTEAFFGQGTRLTVV.

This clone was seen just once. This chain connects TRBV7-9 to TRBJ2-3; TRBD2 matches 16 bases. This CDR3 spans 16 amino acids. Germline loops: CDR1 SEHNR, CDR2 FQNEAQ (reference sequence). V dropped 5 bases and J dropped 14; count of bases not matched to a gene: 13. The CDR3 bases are TGTGCCAGCAGCCGAGGGACTAGCGGGAGGGGAGGTCGTTCGTATTTT. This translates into CASSRGTSGRGGRSYF.

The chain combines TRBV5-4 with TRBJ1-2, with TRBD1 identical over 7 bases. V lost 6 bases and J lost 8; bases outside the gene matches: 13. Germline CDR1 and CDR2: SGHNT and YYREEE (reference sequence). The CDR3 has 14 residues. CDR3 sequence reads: CASTLTGQARGYTF. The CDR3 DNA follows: TGTGCCAGCACCCTGACAGGGCAAGCAAGGGGCTACACCTTC.

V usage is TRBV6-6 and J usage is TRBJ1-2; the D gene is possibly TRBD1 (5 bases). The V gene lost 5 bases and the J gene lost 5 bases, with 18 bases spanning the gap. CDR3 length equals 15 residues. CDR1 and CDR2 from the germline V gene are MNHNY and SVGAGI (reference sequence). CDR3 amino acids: CASSGLLQGLYGYTF. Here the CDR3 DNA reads TGTGCCAGCAGTGGTTTACTTCAGGGTCTTTATGGCTACACCTTC.

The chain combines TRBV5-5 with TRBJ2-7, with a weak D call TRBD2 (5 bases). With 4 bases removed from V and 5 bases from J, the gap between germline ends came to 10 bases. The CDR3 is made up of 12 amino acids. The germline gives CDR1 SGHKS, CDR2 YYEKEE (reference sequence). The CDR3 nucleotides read TGTGCCAGCAGCATCGCGGGTAACGAGCAGTACTTC. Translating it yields CASSIAGNEQYF.

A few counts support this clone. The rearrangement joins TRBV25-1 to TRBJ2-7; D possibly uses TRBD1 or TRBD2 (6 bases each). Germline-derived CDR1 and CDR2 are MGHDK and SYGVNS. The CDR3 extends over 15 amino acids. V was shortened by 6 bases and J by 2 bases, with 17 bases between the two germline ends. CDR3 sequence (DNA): TGTGCCAGCAGGGGAGGTTGGGGGGCCCCCTACGAGCAGTACTTC. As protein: CASRGGWGAPYEQYF.

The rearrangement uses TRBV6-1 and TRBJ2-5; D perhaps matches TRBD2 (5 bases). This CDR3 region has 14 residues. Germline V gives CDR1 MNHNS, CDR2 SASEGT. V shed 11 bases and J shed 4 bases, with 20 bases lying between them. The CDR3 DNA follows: TGTGCCGGCTTTGAGGGAAGGCCCGCAGAGACCCAGTACTTC. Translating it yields CAGFEGRPAETQYF.

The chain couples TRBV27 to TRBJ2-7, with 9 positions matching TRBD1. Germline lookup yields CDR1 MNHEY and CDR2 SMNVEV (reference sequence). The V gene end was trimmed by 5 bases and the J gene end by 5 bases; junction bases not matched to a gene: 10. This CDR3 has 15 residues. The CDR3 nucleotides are TGTGCCAGCAGTCTCAATGGGGACAGGGTCCACGAGCAGTACTTC. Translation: CASSLNGDRVHEQYF.

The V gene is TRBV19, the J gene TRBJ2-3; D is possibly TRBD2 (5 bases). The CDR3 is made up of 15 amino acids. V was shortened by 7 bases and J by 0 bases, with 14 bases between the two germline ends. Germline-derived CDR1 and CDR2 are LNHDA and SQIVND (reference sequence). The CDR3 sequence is CASKQAVTSTDTQYF. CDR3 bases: TGTGCCAGTAAACAAGCGGTTACTAGCACAGATACGCAGTATTTT.

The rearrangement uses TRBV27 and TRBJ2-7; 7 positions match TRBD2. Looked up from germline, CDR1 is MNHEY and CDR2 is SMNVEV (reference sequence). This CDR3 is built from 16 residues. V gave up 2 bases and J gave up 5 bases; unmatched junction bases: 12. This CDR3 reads CASSLGLAAARNEQYF. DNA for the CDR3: TGTGCCAGCAGTTTAGGGCTAGCGGCCGCGAGGAACGAGCAGTACTTC.

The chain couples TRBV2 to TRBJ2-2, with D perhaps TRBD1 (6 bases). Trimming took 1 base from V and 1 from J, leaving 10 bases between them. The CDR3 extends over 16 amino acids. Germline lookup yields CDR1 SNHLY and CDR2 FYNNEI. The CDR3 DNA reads TGTGCCAGCAGTGAAGGGGGCAGGGGGAACACCGGGGAGCTGTTTTTT. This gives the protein CASSEGGRGNTGELFF.

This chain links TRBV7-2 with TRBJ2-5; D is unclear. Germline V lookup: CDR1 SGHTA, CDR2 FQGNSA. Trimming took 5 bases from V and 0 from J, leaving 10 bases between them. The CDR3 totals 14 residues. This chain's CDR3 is CASSPQLHQETQYF. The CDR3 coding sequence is TGTGCCAGCAGCCCACAGCTACACCAAGAGACCCAGTACTTC.

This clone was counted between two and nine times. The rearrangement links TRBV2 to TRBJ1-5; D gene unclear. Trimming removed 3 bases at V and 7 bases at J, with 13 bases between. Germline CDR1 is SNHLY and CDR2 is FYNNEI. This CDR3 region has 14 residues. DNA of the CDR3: TGTGCCAGCAGTGAGGTAAAGGGAGTACAGCCCCAGCATTTT. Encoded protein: CASSEVKGVQPQHF. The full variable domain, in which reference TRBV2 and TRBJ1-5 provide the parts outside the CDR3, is EPEVTQTPSHQVTQMGQEVILRCVPISNHLYFYWYRQILGQKVEFLVSFYNNEISEKSEIFDDQFSVERPDGSNFTLKIRSTKLEDSAMYFCASSEVKGVQPQHFGDGTRLSIL.

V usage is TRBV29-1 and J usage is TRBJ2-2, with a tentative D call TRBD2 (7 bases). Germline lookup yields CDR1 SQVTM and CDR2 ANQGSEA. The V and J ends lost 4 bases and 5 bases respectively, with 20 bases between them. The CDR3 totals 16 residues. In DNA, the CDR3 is TGCAGCGTTGCCAAGCTAGCGGAGGGGGGGACCGGGGAGCTGTTTTTT. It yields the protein CSVAKLAEGGTGELFF.

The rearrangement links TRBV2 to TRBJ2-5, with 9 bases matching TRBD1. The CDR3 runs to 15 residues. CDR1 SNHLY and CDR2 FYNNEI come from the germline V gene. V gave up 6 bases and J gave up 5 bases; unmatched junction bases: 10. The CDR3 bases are TGTGCCAGCAGCATACAGGGGGCTGGTCAGGAGACCCAGTACTTC. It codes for CASSIQGAGQETQYF.

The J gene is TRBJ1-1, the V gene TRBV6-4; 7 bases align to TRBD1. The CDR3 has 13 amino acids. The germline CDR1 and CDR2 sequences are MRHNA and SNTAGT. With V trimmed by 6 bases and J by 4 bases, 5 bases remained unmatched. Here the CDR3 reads CASREEGATEAFF. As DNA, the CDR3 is TGTGCCAGCAGGGAGGAGGGGGCCACTGAAGCTTTCTTT.

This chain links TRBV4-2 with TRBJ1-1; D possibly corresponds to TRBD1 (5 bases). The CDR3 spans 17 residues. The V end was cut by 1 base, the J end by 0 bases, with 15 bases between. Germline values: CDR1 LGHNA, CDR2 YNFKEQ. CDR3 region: CASSQVPRRDLNTEAFF. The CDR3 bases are TGTGCCAGCAGCCAAGTCCCGCGTAGGGACCTGAACACTGAAGCTTTCTTT.

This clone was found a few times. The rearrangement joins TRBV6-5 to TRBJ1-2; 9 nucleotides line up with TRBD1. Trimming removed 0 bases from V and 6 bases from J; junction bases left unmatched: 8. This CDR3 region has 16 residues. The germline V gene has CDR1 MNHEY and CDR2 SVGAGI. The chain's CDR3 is CASSYSYSGDRDGYTF. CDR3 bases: TGTGCCAGCAGTTACTCGTATTCCGGGGACAGGGATGGCTACACCTTC.

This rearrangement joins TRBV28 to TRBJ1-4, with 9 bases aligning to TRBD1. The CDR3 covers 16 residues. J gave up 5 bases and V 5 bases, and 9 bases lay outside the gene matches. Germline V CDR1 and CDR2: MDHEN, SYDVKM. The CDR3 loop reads CASSPSVGTGNEKLFF. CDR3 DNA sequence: TGTGCCAGCAGTCCCTCCGTTGGGACAGGGAATGAAAAACTGTTTTTT.

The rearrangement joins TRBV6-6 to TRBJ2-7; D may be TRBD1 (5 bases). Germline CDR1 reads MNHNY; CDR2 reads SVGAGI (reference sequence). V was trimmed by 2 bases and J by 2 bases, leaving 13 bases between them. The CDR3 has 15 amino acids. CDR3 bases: TGTGCCAGCAGTTACGGGTCAGGGCCCCCCTACGAGCAGTACTTC. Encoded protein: CASSYGSGPPYEQYF.